This T cell receptor (beta chain) emerged from a study of blood T cell repertoires in COVID-19. About the study: Acute and convalescent COVID-19 specimens originated in the United States, Italy and Spain. PBMCs, B-cell-depleted T cells, or T cells were the source of the cDNA or gDNA that made up the material.

CDR3 length equals 15 residues. Losses at the gene ends were 0 bases for V and 3 bases for J; bases not matched to a gene: 4. Germline CDR1 and CDR2: MNHEY and SVGAGI. As handled by the study authors: It was from reference gene primer amplification that nucleated cell counts were estimated. Method: immunoSEQ multiplex PCR; TCRdb's copy keeps in-frame clones and lacks some. That table furnishes V, J and clone size, whereas the DNA furnished D and trimming. The sample yields 150,000 to 200,000 clones, 85% to 90% seen once. The TCR sequence derives from a human donor in a cohort sampled during active COVID-19. The sequencing sample was made of peripheral blood. V usage is TRBV6-5 and J usage is TRBJ1-1; TRBD1 aligns across 7 bases. The CDR3 DNA reads TGTGCCAGCAGTTACTCGGACAGGATATACACTGAAGCTTTCTTT. This translates into CASSYSDRIYTEAFF.